This T cell receptor beta chain is from a study of tumor-infiltrating lymphocytes in oesophageal squamous cell carcinoma. In TCRdb, the PCR reads were re-called with MiXCR into one record per CDR3 protein. The sample carries roughly 14,000 distinct CDR3 sequences, 50% recorded once. On this clonotype: Lacking the conserved final phenylalanine or tryptophan, this CDR3 likely reflects a read error. The limits of the CDR3 on the DNA are not certain, so only TCRdb's listed CDR3 is given.

Germline CDR1 SGHTA, CDR2 FQGNSA. The CDR3 length is 16 residues, termini included. Source material: esophageal tumor tissue. The TCR originated in a male donor with esophageal squamous cell carcinoma. The chain carries TRBV7-2 and TRBJ2-6; TRBD2, the table's D call, was not compared with the DNA. This CDR3 is CASSLSLAGGEQYFGS.